A single sample is the source of the 27 T cell receptor beta chains below, sequenced in a study of blood T cell repertoires in COVID-19. This table comes from immunoSEQ multiplex PCR, and its TCRdb copy is limited to in-frame clones, with some not included. The sample records 350,000 or so clones, about 86% being singletons. The sequenced sample was PBMCs or T cells enriched from blood (not recorded which). The receptors shown here come from a woman aged 40 to 49 with acute COVID-19.

This clone was picked up a small number of times. V and J are TRBV4-2 and TRBJ1-6; 8 nucleotides match TRBD1. CDR3 length equals 14 residues. J gave up 7 bases and V 1 base, and 0 bases lay outside the gene matches. CDR1 and CDR2 from the germline V gene are LGHNA and YNFKEQ. The CDR3 DNA is TGTGCCAGCAGCCAAGGACAGGGGAATTCACCCCTCCACTTT. The encoded protein is CASSQGQGNSPLHF.

V gene TRBV19 combines with J gene TRBJ2-2, with TRBD1 matching 8 bases. V trimming: 9 bases; J trimming: 6 bases; junction bases outside the gene matches: 9. Germline V gives CDR1 LNHDA, CDR2 SQIVND (reference sequence). The CDR3 is made up of 14 amino acids. CDR3 residues: CASTGTGDPGELFF. CDR3 DNA: TGTGCCAGCACGGGGACAGGAGACCCCGGGGAGCTGTTTTTT.

The chain is built from TRBV30 and TRBJ1-2, with TRBD1 identical over 7 bases. V lost 3 bases and J lost 3; bases outside the gene matches: 7. Germline V gene data show CDR1 as GTSNPN and CDR2 as SVGIG (reference sequence). The CDR3 has 14 residues. CDR3 loop: CAWRGRGRYYGYTF. In DNA form, the CDR3 reads TGTGCCTGGAGGGGAAGGGGGCGTTACTATGGCTACACCTTC.

This clone showed up just a few times. The V gene is TRBV7-9, the J gene TRBJ1-2; a weak D match, TRBD1 (6 bases). Looked up from germline, CDR1 is SEHNR and CDR2 is FQNEAQ (reference sequence). The CDR3 length is 13 residues. V was cut by 3 bases and J by 6 bases, with 11 bases left in between. For the CDR3, the DNA is TGTGCCAGCAGCTTTGGACAGATCGATGGCTACACCTTC. Residues: CASSFGQIDGYTF.

The chain couples TRBV18 to TRBJ1-1; the match to TRBD1 covers 8 bases. The trim removed 5 bases at V and 7 bases at J, leaving 9 bases unmatched. This CDR3 region has 14 residues. Germline CDR1 reads KGHSH; CDR2 reads LQKENI. As DNA, the CDR3 is TGTGCCAGCTCAAAGTCAGGGGGCGAGTTTGAAGCTTTCTTT. Protein sequence: CASSKSGGEFEAFF.

The chain has TRBV5-6 and TRBJ2-5; 9 nucleotides match TRBD1. Looked up from germline, CDR1 is SGHDT and CDR2 is YYEEEE. The length of the CDR3 is 16 residues. The V segment lost 2 bases and the J segment 3 bases; nucleotides outside the gene matches: 8. The CDR3 sequence is CASSLPGGTGKETQYF. DNA of the CDR3: TGTGCCAGCAGCTTACCCGGTGGGACAGGGAAAGAGACCCAGTACTTC.

The chain joins TRBV20-1 to TRBJ2-5; D is undetermined. The V gene lost 3 bases and the J gene lost 1 base, with 6 bases spanning the gap. CDR1 and CDR2 from the germline V gene are DFQATT and SNEGSKA (reference sequence). CDR3 length equals 12 residues. In DNA form, the CDR3 reads TGCAGTGCTAGTTTTCTCCAAGAGACCCAGTACTTC. Its protein product is CSASFLQETQYF.

This chain joins TRBV7-6 and TRBJ2-3; 7 bases map to TRBD1. Germline V CDR1 and CDR2: SGHVS, FNYEAQ. Germline trimming cut 4 bases from V and 2 bases from J; bases unmatched to any gene: 18. The CDR3 has 19 amino acids. CDR3 in amino acids: CASSSRDRQTQHNTDTQYF. DNA of the CDR3: TGTGCCAGCAGCTCCCGGGACAGACAGACTCAACATAACACAGATACGCAGTATTTT.

The genes are TRBV6-2 or TRBV6-3 and TRBJ1-2; 7 bases align to TRBD1. The V and J ends lost 2 bases and 7 bases, in that order; junction bases with no gene match: 4. The CDR3 spans 13 residues. Germline CDR1 MNHEY, CDR2 SVGEGT. CDR3 bases: TGTGCCAGCAGTTACCGCGGACAGGCTGGCTACACCTTC. Protein: CASSYRGQAGYTF.

The sample holds a few counts of this clone. The CDR3 spells CASSYTLQGDSNQPQHF. The CDR3 DNA follows: TGTGCCAGCAGTTACACCTTACAGGGCGATAGCAATCAGCCCCAGCATTTT. This sequence joins TRBV6-2 or TRBV6-3 and TRBJ1-5; the D gene is possibly TRBD1 (6 bases). This CDR3 region has 17 residues. CDR1 is MNHEY, CDR2 SVGEGT, per germline. The V gene lost 2 bases and the J gene lost 0 bases, with 14 bases spanning the gap.

This chain joins TRBV7-9 and TRBJ2-7; 7 bases align to TRBD2. With V trimmed by 2 bases and J by 0 bases, 4 bases remained unmatched. Germline V lookup: CDR1 SEHNR, CDR2 FQNEAQ (reference sequence). The CDR3 spans 15 residues. Written as DNA, the CDR3 is TGTGCCAGCAGCTTAAGGCGGGGGAGCTCCTACGAGCAGTACTTC. The encoded protein is CASSLRRGSSYEQYF. The full variable domain, in which reference TRBV7-9 and TRBJ2-7 provide the parts outside the CDR3, is DTGVSQNPRHKITKRGQNVTFRCDPISEHNRLYWYRQTLGQGPEFLTYFQNEAQLEKSRLLSDRFSAERPKGSFSTLEIQRTEQGDSAMYLCASSLRRGSSYEQYFGPGTRLTVT.

The chain links TRBV11-2 to TRBJ1-2; D unclear. V lost 0 bases, J lost 2 bases, and 4 bases lay in between. The CDR3 length is 13 residues. Germline loops: CDR1 SGHAT, CDR2 FQNNGV. CDR3 bases: TGTGCCAGCAGCTTAGAGACAAACTATGGCTACACCTTC. It codes for CASSLETNYGYTF. The full variable domain, its missing parts supplied by reference TRBV11-2 and TRBJ1-2, is EAGVAQSPRYKIIEKRQSVAFWCNPISGHATLYWYQQILGQGPKLLIQFQNNGVVDDSQLPKDRFSAERLKGVDSTLKIQPAKLEDSAVYLCASSLETNYGYTFGSGTRLTVV.

The chain uses TRBV4-3 and TRBJ1-2; D might be TRBD1 (6 bases). V lost 4 bases to trimming and J lost 4 bases, with 10 bases between them. The CDR3 is 13 residues long. Per germline, CDR1 LGHNA and CDR2 YSLEER. CDR3 DNA sequence: TGCGCCAGCAGCCGGGACACTTTCTATGGCTACACCTTC. Residues: CASSRDTFYGYTF.

The chain uses TRBV5-5 and TRBJ2-1; possible D gene TRBD2, 5 bases. CDR3 length equals 15 residues. Trimming pared 0 bases from V and 4 bases from J, leaving 11 bases between. Germline V gene sequence: CDR1 SGHKS, CDR2 YYEKEE (reference sequence). The CDR3 reads CASSLVASIYNEQFF. CDR3 in DNA: TGTGCCAGCAGCTTGGTAGCGTCTATTTACAATGAGCAGTTCTTC.

This clone was found once. The chain carries TRBV7-9 and TRBJ1-2; 7 nucleotides agree with TRBD1. The trim removed 2 bases at V and 5 bases at J, leaving 8 bases unmatched. The germline V gene has CDR1 SEHNR and CDR2 FQNEAQ (reference sequence). The CDR3 runs to 15 residues. The CDR3 here is CASSLRQGPSYGYTF. In DNA, the CDR3 is TGTGCCAGCAGCTTACGACAGGGACCCTCTTATGGCTACACCTTC.

The chain combines TRBV7-2 with TRBJ1-3; 8 bases agree with TRBD1. Germline CDR1 SGHTA, CDR2 FQGNSA. The CDR3 spans 17 residues. The V segment lost 1 base and the J segment 6 bases; nucleotides outside the gene matches: 11. The CDR3 nucleotides are TGTGCCAGCAGCTTAGGAGCCTCCGGACAGGGACTAAACACCATATATTTT. Protein sequence: CASSLGASGQGLNTIYF.

The V gene is TRBV9, the J gene TRBJ2-1; tentative D call: TRBD1 (6 bases). The V end was cut by 5 bases, the J end by 6 bases, with 18 bases between. The CDR3 loop spans 15 amino acids. The V gene's germline CDR1 is SGDLS and CDR2 YYNGEE. DNA of the CDR3: TGTGCCAGCAGTCAGAGACTCGGGACACCCAATGAGCAGTTCTTC. It is translated as CASSQRLGTPNEQFF.

This clone has a single count. V is TRBV5-1 and J is TRBJ2-3, with 12 bases identical to TRBD2. Losses at the gene ends were 3 bases for V and 4 bases for J; bases not matched to a gene: 9. The CDR3 has 17 amino acids. Germline-derived CDR1 and CDR2 are SGHRS and YFSETQ. The CDR3 bases are TGCGCCAGCAGCTGGCGACTAGCGGGAGATTTGGCAGATACGCAGTATTTT. This sequence encodes CASSWRLAGDLADTQYF. Filled out from reference TRBV5-1 and TRBJ2-3, the complete variable domain reads KAGVTQTPRYLIKTRGQQVTLSCSPISGHRSVSWYQQTPGQGLQFLFEYFSETQRNKGNFPGRFSGRQFSNSRSEMNVSTLELGDSALYLCASSWRLAGDLADTQYFGPGTRLTVL.

V and J are TRBV9 and TRBJ1-2; 9 nucleotides align to TRBD1. The germline CDR1 and CDR2 sequences are SGDLS and YYNGEE. V trimming: 4 bases; J trimming: 4 bases; junction bases outside the gene matches: 8. This CDR3 comprises 15 residues. The CDR3 loop is CASSPRQGVGYGYTF. The DNA of the CDR3 is TGTGCCAGCAGCCCCCGACAGGGGGTAGGCTATGGCTACACCTTC.

The rearrangement links TRBV5-1 to TRBJ1-6, with 8 nucleotides matching TRBD1. This CDR3 is 17 amino acids long. Losses at the gene ends were 2 bases for V and 2 bases for J; bases not matched to a gene: 6. From germline, CDR1 is SGHRS and CDR2 YFSETQ. CDR3 sequence (DNA): TGCGCCAGCAGCTTAGACGGACAGGGACCCTATAATTCACCCCTCCACTTT. It translates to CASSLDGQGPYNSPLHF.

The chain couples TRBV7-9 to TRBJ1-6; D perhaps matches TRBD1 (5 bases). The V end was cut by 4 bases, the J end by 2 bases, with 18 bases between. The CDR3 extends over 18 amino acids. The germline CDR1 and CDR2 sequences are SEHNR and FQNEAQ (reference sequence). The CDR3 sequence: CASSSPSRGGTYNSPLHF. DNA of the CDR3: TGTGCCAGCAGCTCCCCTTCAAGGGGCGGGACCTATAATTCACCCCTCCACTTT.

This chain uses TRBV27 with TRBJ2-7, with D maybe TRBD1 (5 bases). The CDR3 spans 19 residues. Germline values: CDR1 MNHEY, CDR2 SMNVEV (reference sequence). V was shortened by 10 bases and J by 0 bases, with 31 bases between the two germline ends. The DNA of the CDR3 is TGTGCCAACCACTTATCAATGGGTCACAGGCCGCTAAGCTCCTACGAGCAGTACTTC. Protein sequence: CANHLSMGHRPLSSYEQYF.

This clone showed up just a few times. The chain has TRBV7-9 and TRBJ2-7; TRBD2 agrees at 8 bases. The germline V gene encodes CDR1 SEHNR and CDR2 FQNEAQ (reference sequence). Trimming cost V 4 bases and J 4 bases; bases outside gene matches: 15. The CDR3 is made up of 17 amino acids. CDR3 coding DNA: TGTGCCAGCAGCTCCCCGGCGGGAGGTTTAGGGATTTACGAGCAGTACTTC. This encodes CASSSPAGGLGIYEQYF.

The chain combines TRBV4-3 with TRBJ1-1, with D possibly being TRBD1 (5 bases). The CDR3 contains 15 residues. Germline V CDR1 and CDR2: LGHNA, YSLEER. Trimming cost V 0 bases and J 5 bases, with 13 bases left between them. CDR3 DNA sequence: TGCGCCAGCAGCCAAGATTGGGGGGGAGGGACTGAAGCTTTCTTT. Its translation is CASSQDWGGGTEAFF.

This clone came up once. The chain recombines TRBV27 with TRBJ2-1; 10 bases align to TRBD1. Germline V gives CDR1 MNHEY, CDR2 SMNVEV (reference sequence). The CDR3 extends over 15 amino acids. J gave up 5 bases and V 8 bases, and 9 bases lay outside the gene matches. CDR3 region: CASGGTGTGDNEQFF. CDR3 bases: TGTGCCAGCGGGGGAACCGGGACAGGGGACAATGAGCAGTTCTTC.

The V gene is TRBV19, the J gene TRBJ1-4; maybe TRBD1 (6 bases). V lost 2 bases, J lost 7 bases, and 14 bases lay in between. Germline V lookup: CDR1 LNHDA, CDR2 SQIVND (reference sequence). This CDR3 spans 15 amino acids. CDR3 residues: CASSISQGIGEKLFF. DNA of the CDR3: TGTGCCAGTAGTATATCGCAGGGGATTGGTGAAAAACTGTTTTTT.

This clone has more than one count but fewer than ten. The chain is built from TRBV29-1 and TRBJ1-2, with TRBD1 matching over 7 bases. The J segment lost 7 bases and the V segment lost 2 bases, leaving 10 bases of the junction unmatched. The CDR3 extends over 14 amino acids. CDR1 and CDR2 from the germline V gene are SQVTM and ANQGSEA. As DNA, the CDR3 is TGCAGCGTTGAACTCCAGACAGGGTTGGGTGGCTACACCTTC. Encoded protein: CSVELQTGLGGYTF. The variable domain in full, completed from reference TRBV29-1 and TRBJ1-2, reads SAVISQKPSRDICQRGTSLTIQCQVDSQVTMMFWYRQQPGQSLTLIATANQGSEATYESGFVIDKFPISRPNLTFSTLTVSNMSPEDSSIYLCSVELQTGLGGYTFGSGTRLTVV.